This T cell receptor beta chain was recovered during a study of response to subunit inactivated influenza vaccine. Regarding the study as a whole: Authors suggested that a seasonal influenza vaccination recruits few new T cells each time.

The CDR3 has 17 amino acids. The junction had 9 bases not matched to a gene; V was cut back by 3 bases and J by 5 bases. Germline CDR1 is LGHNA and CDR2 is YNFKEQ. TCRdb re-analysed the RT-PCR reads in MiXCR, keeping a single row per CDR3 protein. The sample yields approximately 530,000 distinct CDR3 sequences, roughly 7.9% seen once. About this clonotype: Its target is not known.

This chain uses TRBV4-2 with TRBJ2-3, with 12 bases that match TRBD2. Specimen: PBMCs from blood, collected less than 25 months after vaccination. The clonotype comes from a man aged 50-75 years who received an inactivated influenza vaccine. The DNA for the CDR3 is TGTGCCAGCAGCCACCAAGGACTAGCGGGGTGGGGAGATACGCAGTATTTT. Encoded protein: CASSHQGLAGWGDTQYF.